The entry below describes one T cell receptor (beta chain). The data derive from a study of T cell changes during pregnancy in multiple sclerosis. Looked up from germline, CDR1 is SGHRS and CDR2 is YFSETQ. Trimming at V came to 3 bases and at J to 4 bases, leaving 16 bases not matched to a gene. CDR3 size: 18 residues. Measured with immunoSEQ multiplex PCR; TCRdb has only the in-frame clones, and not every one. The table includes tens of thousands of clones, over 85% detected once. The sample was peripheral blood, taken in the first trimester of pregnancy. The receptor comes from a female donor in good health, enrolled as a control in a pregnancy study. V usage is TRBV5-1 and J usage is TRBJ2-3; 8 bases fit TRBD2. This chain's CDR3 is CASSSPEGIAGFADTQYF. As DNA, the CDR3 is TGCGCCAGCAGCTCCCCGGAGGGAATAGCGGGGTTCGCAGATACGCAGTATTTT.